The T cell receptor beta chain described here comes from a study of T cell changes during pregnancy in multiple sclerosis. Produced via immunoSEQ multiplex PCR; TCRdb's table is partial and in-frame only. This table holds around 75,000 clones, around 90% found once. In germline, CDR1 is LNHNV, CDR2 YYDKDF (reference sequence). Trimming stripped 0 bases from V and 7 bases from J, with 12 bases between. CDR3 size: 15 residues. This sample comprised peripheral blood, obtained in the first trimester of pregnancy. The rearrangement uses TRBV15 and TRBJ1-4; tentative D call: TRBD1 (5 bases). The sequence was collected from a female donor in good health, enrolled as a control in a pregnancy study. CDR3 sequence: CATSRDLGRVEKLFF. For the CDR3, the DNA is TGTGCCACCAGCAGAGATCTCGGCAGGGTTGAAAAACTGTTTTTT.